A single sample is the source of the 8 T cell receptor beta chains below, sequenced in a study of OX40 agonist ivuxolimab in advanced cancers. TCRdb's copy holds only in-frame clones and misses some; the assay was immunoSEQ multiplex PCR. This sample has 55,000 to 75,000 clones, with nearly 85% found just once. The starting material was CD4+ or CD8+ T cells sorted from blood, obtained in a trial of the OX40 agonist ivuxolimab. The receptor set was obtained from an adult with an advanced solid tumor such as melanoma, head and neck, liver or kidney cancer.

This sequence joins TRBV28 and TRBJ2-7, with 11 bases fitting TRBD2. Trimming at V came to 6 bases and at J to 3 bases, leaving 10 bases not matched to a gene. CDR3 length: 16 amino acids. Germline V gives CDR1 MDHEN, CDR2 SYDVKM. This CDR3 is CASSHSGLAAHYEQYF. Here the CDR3 DNA reads TGTGCCAGCAGCCACTCGGGACTAGCGGCACACTACGAGCAGTACTTC.

V is TRBV13 and J is TRBJ2-1, with TRBD1 as a possible D gene (5 bases). The CDR3 has 14 residues. Trimming removed 5 bases from V and 5 bases from J, with 13 bases in between. Germline V gene sequence: CDR1 PRHDT, CDR2 FYEKMQ (reference sequence). The CDR3 sequence: CASSANRPDNEQFF. The CDR3 DNA reads as TGTGCCAGCAGCGCAAACAGGCCCGACAATGAGCAGTTCTTC.

The genes are TRBV2 and TRBJ2-7, with TRBD2 matching 11 bases. With V trimmed by 6 bases and J by 4 bases, 8 bases remained unmatched. The CDR3 totals 15 residues. Germline V lookup: CDR1 SNHLY, CDR2 FYNNEI. The CDR3 DNA reads TGTGCCAGCAGGCAAACTAGCGGGAGTTTTTACGAGCAGTACTTC. Amino acids: CASRQTSGSFYEQYF.

The chain carries TRBV27 and TRBJ1-3, with D perhaps TRBD1 (5 bases). CDR3 size: 14 residues. Trimming took off 6 bases at V and 0 bases at J, with 9 bases between the two ends. The germline V gene encodes CDR1 MNHEY and CDR2 SMNVEV (reference sequence). The CDR3, as DNA: TGTGCCAGCAGAGGGACCGGCTCTGGAAACACCATATATTTT. Residues: CASRGTGSGNTIYF.

J is TRBJ2-2 and V is TRBV5-1, with D unclear. V was shortened by 0 bases and J by 2 bases, with 8 bases between the two germline ends. Germline CDR1 is SGHRS and CDR2 is YFSETQ. The CDR3 sequence is 15 residues long. The DNA for the CDR3 is TGCGCCAGCAGCTTGGCTCAGATAAACACCGGGGAGCTGTTTTTT. This sequence encodes CASSLAQINTGELFF. The variable domain in full, completed from reference TRBV5-1 and TRBJ2-2, reads KAGVTQTPRYLIKTRGQQVTLSCSPISGHRSVSWYQQTPGQGLQFLFEYFSETQRNKGNFPGRFSGRQFSNSRSEMNVSTLELGDSALYLCASSLAQINTGELFFGEGSRLTVL.

The chain uses TRBV9 and TRBJ2-1, with 8 bases matching TRBD2. The CDR3 runs to 16 residues. Germline V lookup: CDR1 SGDLS, CDR2 YYNGEE. V lost 0 bases to trimming and J lost 9 bases; unmatched junction nucleotides: 11. The CDR3 region is CASSVAGLAGSLEQFF. DNA of the CDR3: TGTGCCAGCAGCGTAGCTGGGCTAGCGGGCTCACTTGAGCAGTTCTTC.

The genes are TRBV29-1 and TRBJ1-3; no clear D gene. The CDR3 totals 13 residues. Germline V lookup: CDR1 SQVTM, CDR2 ANQGSEA. Trimming cost V 2 bases and J 3 bases, with 8 bases left between them. Here the CDR3 reads CSVEKASGNTIYF. DNA for the CDR3: TGCAGCGTTGAAAAAGCAAGTGGAAACACCATATATTTT. Full variable domain (remainder filled in from reference TRBV29-1 and TRBJ1-3): SAVISQKPSRDICQRGTSLTIQCQVDSQVTMMFWYRQQPGQSLTLIATANQGSEATYESGFVIDKFPISRPNLTFSTLTVSNMSPEDSSIYLCSVEKASGNTIYFGEGSWLTVV.

The chain combines TRBV5-4 with TRBJ2-5; 7 bases map to TRBD2. The CDR3 has 15 amino acids. Germline V lookup: CDR1 SGHNT, CDR2 YYREEE (reference sequence). V dropped 3 bases and J dropped 7; count of bases not matched to a gene: 12. The CDR3 DNA reads as TGTGCCAGCAGCTCGACCGGGACTACTATCGGGACCCAGTACTTC. It specifies CASSSTGTTIGTQYF.